These 22 T cell receptor beta chains were sequenced from one sample in a study of post-analysis software for immune sequencing data. TCR beta cDNA libraries included unique molecular identifiers. A single record per CDR3 protein comes from TCRdb applying MiXCR to the PCR reads. The sample carries 350,000 to 500,000 distinct CDR3 sequences, approximately 39% recorded once. General study findings and limits: A few TRBV segments occurring more often in patients than controls included TRBV5-6, TRBV5-1 and TRBV20-1.

No antigen has been assigned to these receptors. The source material was blood. All receptors derive from a girl aged 2-10 years with multiple sclerosis.

In its sample, this clonotype was seen once. The chain combines TRBV5-1 with TRBJ2-7, with 10 positions matching TRBD2. This CDR3 contains 13 residues. J gave up 6 bases and V 1 base, and 1 base lay outside the gene matches. CDR1 is SGHRS and CDR2 is YFSETQ in the germline V gene. CDR3 sequence (DNA): TGCGCCAGCAGCTTGCGACTAGCGGGCGAGCAGTACGTC. Protein sequence: CASSLRLAGEQYV.

The rearrangement uses TRBV7-9 and TRBJ1-2; D remains unclear. V lost 6 bases and J lost 1, with 15 bases in between. Germline CDR1 reads SEHNR; CDR2 reads FQNEAQ (reference sequence). The CDR3 has 15 residues. The CDR3 sequence is CASSRLPQDNYGYTF. The CDR3, as DNA: TGTGCCAGCAGTCGTTTACCCCAAGATAACTATGGCTACACCTTC.

This CDR3 reads CASSETRTGMFLHF. The CDR3, as DNA: TGTGCCAGCAGTGAAACCAGGACAGGAATGTTCCTCCACTTT. V usage is TRBV2 and J usage is TRBJ1-6; TRBD1 matches at 7 bases. With 2 bases clipped from V and 15 bases from J, the junction kept 10 bases outside the gene matches. The germline V gene has CDR1 SNHLY and CDR2 FYNNEI. This CDR3 is 14 amino acids long.

This chain joins TRBV28 and TRBJ2-2, with 8 bases that match TRBD2. The CDR3 spans 13 residues. Germline CDR1 MDHEN, CDR2 SYDVKM. Trimming cost V 8 bases and J 8 bases; bases outside gene matches: 7. The CDR3 DNA is TGTGCCAGCGCCCGGGGGGGACGAGGGGAGCTGTTTTTT. As protein: CASARGGRGELFF.

This chain links TRBV4-1 with TRBJ1-2; no clear D. Germline V gene data show CDR1 as MGHRA and CDR2 as YSYEKL. The CDR3 extends over 14 amino acids. V was pared by 4 bases and J by 5 bases, with 14 bases between. The CDR3 coding sequence is TGCGCCAGCAGCCTCCCTGAGGGAGAGTATGGCTACACCTTC. Amino acid sequence: CASSLPEGEYGYTF.

This clonotype was seen just once. The chain uses TRBV2 and TRBJ2-7, with 7 nucleotides matching TRBD1. The V segment lost 3 bases and the J segment 0 bases; nucleotides outside the gene matches: 5. The CDR3 length is 15 residues. Germline CDR1 is SNHLY and CDR2 is FYNNEI. The CDR3 nucleotides are TGTGCCAGCAGTGACTTAGGACAGGACTCCTACGAGCAGTACTTC. Translation: CASSDLGQDSYEQYF.

The CDR3 nucleotides are TGTGCCGGTAGTTTCGACAGGGATAACTACGAGCAGTACTTC. This translates into CAGSFDRDNYEQYF. The rearrangement uses TRBV12-3 or TRBV12-4 and TRBJ2-7; 7 bases align to TRBD1. CDR3 length equals 14 residues. V shed 11 bases and J 3 bases; nucleotides not matched to a gene: 13.

The gene calls are TRBV2 and TRBJ2-1; 9 positions agree with TRBD1. CDR1 and CDR2 from the germline V gene are SNHLY and FYNNEI. Trimming at V came to 4 bases and at J to 8 bases, leaving 9 bases not matched to a gene. CDR3 length: 15 residues. The CDR3 reads CASSAGTGWAHEQFF. CDR3 sequence (DNA): TGTGCCAGCAGTGCCGGGACAGGGTGGGCCCATGAGCAGTTCTTC.

In this sample, this clonotype turned up once. The chain carries TRBV5-1 and TRBJ2-1; tentative D call: TRBD2 (7 bases). Germline V CDR1 and CDR2: SGHRS, YFSETQ. This CDR3 contains 18 residues. With 3 bases removed from V and 1 base from J, the gap between germline ends came to 20 bases. CDR3 DNA sequence: TGCGCCAGCAGCTCCTGGAGGGGGGGTTCCGGGTCCTACAATGAGCAGTTCTTC. Encoded protein: CASSSWRGGSGSYNEQFF.

V usage is TRBV28 and J usage is TRBJ1-1, with 7 bases aligning to TRBD1. The CDR3 is made up of 18 amino acids. V lost 6 bases to trimming and J lost 0 bases; unmatched junction nucleotides: 16. Germline values: CDR1 MDHEN, CDR2 SYDVKM. The CDR3 loop reads CASRPGTARWKMNTEAFF. Here the CDR3 DNA reads TGTGCCAGCAGACCTGGGACAGCCAGGTGGAAGATGAACACTGAAGCTTTCTTT.

V is TRBV7-6 and J is TRBJ2-7; D gene uncertain. V lost 4 bases to trimming and J lost 0 bases, with 13 bases between them. Germline V gives CDR1 SGHVS, CDR2 FNYEAQ. CDR3 length equals 15 residues. The CDR3 sequence is CASSSKAGFSYEQYF. The CDR3 coding sequence is TGTGCCAGCAGCTCAAAAGCAGGTTTCTCCTACGAGCAGTACTTC.

The chain couples TRBV29-1 to TRBJ2-1, with D possibly TRBD1 on 6 matching bases. Germline CDR1 reads SQVTM; CDR2 reads ANQGSEA. The CDR3 is 12 amino acids. The ends were cut back, 7 bases at V and 6 bases at J, with 13 bases in the middle. The CDR3 nucleotides read TGCAGCGCCGAGGGGGTCAGCAATGAGCAGTTCTTC. It translates to CSAEGVSNEQFF.

V and J are TRBV28 and TRBJ2-3; perhaps TRBD1 as D (5 bases). V was pared by 7 bases and J by 6 bases, with 23 bases between. Looked up from germline, CDR1 is MDHEN and CDR2 is SYDVKM. The CDR3 has 16 amino acids. The CDR3 loop is CASTKLGPPGTDTQYF. The CDR3 coding sequence is TGTGCCAGCACCAAACTGGGGCCCCCCGGTACTGATACGCAGTATTTT.

The CDR3 DNA sequence: TGTGCCAGCAGTTTATGGTCGGCATACGAGCAGTACTTC. Translated, it gives CASSLWSAYEQYF. The chain joins TRBV12-3 or TRBV12-4 to TRBJ2-7; D gene uncertain. The CDR3 is 13 residues long. The ends were cut back, 2 bases at V and 4 bases at J, with 9 bases in the middle.

V is TRBV4-3 and J is TRBJ2-1; no clear D. The CDR3 spans 15 residues. Trimming cost V 1 base and J 2 bases, with 9 bases left between them. The germline CDR1 and CDR2 sequences are LGHNA and YSLEER. CDR3 nucleotides: TGCGCCAGCAGCCAAGCTTGGAGCACCTACAATGAGCAGTTCTTC. Its protein is CASSQAWSTYNEQFF.

The chain joins TRBV27 to TRBJ2-1; 7 positions match TRBD1. The germline gives CDR1 MNHEY, CDR2 SMNVEV (reference sequence). Trimming at V came to 3 bases and at J to 5 bases, leaving 7 bases not matched to a gene. The CDR3 totals 15 residues. CDR3 loop: CASSLHRGSDNEQFF. The CDR3 DNA sequence: TGTGCCAGCAGTTTGCACAGGGGTTCGGACAATGAGCAGTTCTTC.

V gene TRBV20-1 combines with J gene TRBJ2-7, with a weak D call TRBD2 (6 bases). CDR3 length: 13 amino acids. CDR1 is DFQATT, CDR2 SNEGSKA, per germline (reference sequence). The V gene lost 6 bases and the J gene lost 7 bases, with 19 bases spanning the gap. CDR3 amino acids: CSAVMGGGGEQYF. The DNA for the CDR3 is TGCAGTGCCGTGATGGGGGGAGGTGGAGAGCAGTACTTC.

This clonotype was observed a handful of times. J is TRBJ1-5 and V is TRBV27; the match to TRBD1 covers 7 bases. Germline V gene lookup returns CDR1 MNHEY and CDR2 SMNVEV (reference sequence). The CDR3 consists of 18 residues. With 2 bases clipped from V and 2 bases from J, the junction kept 12 bases outside the gene matches. CDR3 residues: CASSLKPHSGGGNQPQHF. The CDR3 coding sequence is TGTGCCAGCAGTTTAAAACCTCATTCAGGGGGTGGCAATCAGCCCCAGCATTTT.

In this sample, this clonotype turned up a few times. This chain connects TRBV28 to TRBJ1-4; 7 nucleotides agree with TRBD1. In germline, CDR1 is MDHEN, CDR2 SYDVKM. With V trimmed by 5 bases and J by 4 bases, 16 bases remained unmatched. CDR3 length: 18 residues. The CDR3 protein is CASSSPGQPSLRNEKLFF. CDR3 coding DNA: TGTGCCAGCAGTAGCCCGGGACAGCCCTCTCTTCGTAATGAAAAACTGTTTTTT.

The rearrangement uses TRBV7-2 and TRBJ2-1; D not certain. The CDR3 contains 13 residues. V gave up 1 base and J gave up 8 bases, with 9 bases separating them. Germline CDR1 is SGHTA and CDR2 is FQGNSA. DNA for the CDR3: TGTGCCAGCAGCTTAGAGAGAAGGGATGAGCAGTTCTTC. It codes for CASSLERRDEQFF.

This sequence joins TRBV9 and TRBJ2-7; 8 bases are a match to TRBD2. Per the germline V gene, CDR1 is SGDLS and CDR2 is YYNGEE. CDR3 size: 15 residues. V lost 0 bases, J lost 4 bases, and 6 bases stayed unmatched. The CDR3 DNA reads TGTGCCAGCAGCGTAGGCCCTAGCGGGCTTTACGAGCAGTACTTC. Its translation: CASSVGPSGLYEQYF.

This clonotype has more than one count but fewer than ten. The V gene is TRBV6-5, the J gene TRBJ1-2; D is possibly TRBD1 (6 bases). Germline-derived CDR1 and CDR2 are MNHEY and SVGAGI. V was pared by 1 base and J by 5 bases, with 17 bases between. The CDR3 loop spans 16 amino acids. The CDR3 DNA follows: TGTGCCAGCAGTTACTTTGTGGGGGGCGCGGAGTATGGCTACACCTTC. Amino acid sequence: CASSYFVGGAEYGYTF.